This is a list of T cell receptor beta chains from one sample in a study of blood T cell repertoires in COVID-19. The repertoire was sequenced with immunoSEQ multiplex PCR; TCRdb's copy has only in-frame clones and lacks some. The sample yields 95,000 to 110,000 clones, 60% to 85% seen once. Sample: peripheral blood. The source of these receptors is an older man with acute or convalescent COVID-19. Each CDR3 is given with its conserved first and last residue. The D gene is left open where the match is weak. Size is omitted from some rows. Given values are once, few, many or a class for expanded clones.

D gene	J gene	clone size	V gene	CDR3 DNA	CDR3 protein
TRBD1	TRBJ1-1	few	TRBV19	TGTGCCAGTAGCTCCTTAGGGACAGGGGGTTATGACACTGAAGCTTTCTTT	CASSSLGTGGYDTEAFF
TRBD2	TRBJ2-2	.	TRBV11-2	TGTGCCAGCAGCTCCCGTCCGGGAGCGGGGGGAAACACCGGGGAGCTGTTTTTT	CASSSRPGAGGNTGELFF
.	TRBJ2-3	.	TRBV19	TGTGCCAGTAGTATAGGTGCTAGCGTGGGCACAGATACGCAGTATTTT	CASSIGASVGTDTQYF
.	TRBJ2-2	.	TRBV19	TGTGCCAGTAGTTCCACGGACTGGGGTCCAGGGGAGCTGTTTTTT	CASSSTDWGPGELFF
TRBD2	TRBJ2-5	.	TRBV5-5	TGTGCAAGCAAGACTAGCGGGTTTTCCCAAGAGACCCAGTACTTC	CASKTSGFSQETQYF
TRBD1	TRBJ1-5	.	TRBV7-9	TGTGCCAGCAGCCTCTGGACAGGGTGGGCGAATCAGCCCCAGCATTTT	CASSLWTGWANQPQHF
.	TRBJ1-1	.	TRBV7-2	TGTGCCAGCAAAGTCCAGGAGAACACTGAAGCTTTCTTT	CASKVQENTEAFF
TRBD1	TRBJ2-2	.	TRBV6-6	TGTGCCAGCAGCATAAGTACAGGGGGCACCGGGGAGCTGTTTTTT	CASSISTGGTGELFF
TRBD1	TRBJ1-6	.	TRBV7-2	TGTGCCAGCAGCCCACGACAGGGGGGTTCACCCCTCCACTTT	CASSPRQGGSPLHF
.	TRBJ2-3	.	TRBV11-1	TGTGCCAGCAGTCCCGGACGAAGCCCGGGGGATACGCAGTATTTT	CASSPGRSPGDTQYF
TRBD1	TRBJ2-2	.	TRBV6-5	TGTGCCAGCAGTACCAGACAGGGACGCACCGGGGAGCTGTTTTTT	CASSTRQGRTGELFF
TRBD1	TRBJ1-5	.	TRBV15	TGTGCCACCAGCAGAGATAGACAGGGGAATCAGCCCCAGCATTTT	CATSRDRQGNQPQHF
.	TRBJ1-1	.	TRBV5-1	TGCGCCAGTGGACAGTTGAACACTGAAGCTTTCTTT	CASGQLNTEAFF
TRBD2	TRBJ2-3	.	TRBV7-9	TGTGCCAGCAGCCCCACCTGGGAGGGAATCGTCGTTACGCAGTATTTT	CASSPTWEGIVVTQYF
.	TRBJ2-1	once	TRBV12-3/TRBV12-4	TGTGCCAGCAGGTCCGGGACTCTTGAGCAGTTCTTC	CASRSGTLEQFF
TRBD1	TRBJ1-1	.	TRBV11-3	TGTGCCAGCAGCGCCACAGGGGATAACACTGAAGCTTTCTTT	CASSATGDNTEAFF
.	TRBJ1-1	.	TRBV27	TGTGCCAGCAGTTTATATCCCCTGGCGGGGGTCATCGCTGAAGCTTTCTTT	CASSLYPLAGVIAEAFF
.	TRBJ2-2	.	TRBV5-1	TGCGCCAGCAGCTTGGGTCCGACCGGGGAGCTGTTTTTT	CASSLGPTGELFF
TRBD1	TRBJ1-1	.	TRBV3-1/TRBV3-2	TGTGCCAGCAGCCGGGGGGACAGGGAGTCTGAAGCTTTCTTT	CASSRGDRESEAFF
.	TRBJ2-1	.	TRBV6-5	TGTGCCAGCAGTCAACAGGGATATGAGCAGTTCTTC	CASSQQGYEQFF
.	TRBJ1-1	.	TRBV7-9	TGTGCCAGCAGCGCAATATACAGGGACACTGAAGCTTTCTTT	CASSAIYRDTEAFF
.	TRBJ2-7	few	TRBV18	TGTGCCAGCTCAGCTAACTCCTACGAGCAGTACTTC	CASSANSYEQYF
TRBD1	TRBJ1-4	.	TRBV6-5	TGTGCCAGCAGGTCTACGGGACAGGGGAATGAAAAACTGTTTTTT	CASRSTGQGNEKLFF
TRBD1	TRBJ1-2	.	TRBV7-9	TGTGCCAGCAGCCCGAGAAGGACAGGCGCCTATGGCTACACCTTC	CASSPRRTGAYGYTF
.	TRBJ1-1	once	TRBV5-1	TGCGCCAGCAGCCGAGACACTGAAGCTTTCTTT	CASSRDTEAFF
TRBD1	TRBJ2-3	.	TRBV12-3/TRBV12-4	TGTGCCAGCAGTTTGGACAGGGGTACGCAGTATTTT	CASSLDRGTQYF
.	TRBJ2-1	.	TRBV10-3	TGTGCCATCAGTCAGGAGGGCAATGAGCAGTTCTTC	CAISQEGNEQFF
.	TRBJ1-2	.	TRBV7-3	TGTGCCAGCAGCCCCCAGATGAACTATGGCTACACCTTC	CASSPQMNYGYTF
TRBD2	TRBJ2-3	once	TRBV5-6	TGTGCCAGCAGCTTGGGGTATAGCGGGGCCCAGGTTACGCAGTATTTT	CASSLGYSGAQVTQYF
TRBD2	TRBJ2-7	.	TRBV13	TGTGCCAGCAGCGCCTCCGGGACTAGCGGTAGGGAGCAGTACTTC	CASSASGTSGREQYF
TRBD2	TRBJ2-5	.	TRBV7-9	TGTGCCAGCAGCTCGCGGGGGGGCCTCGGGGAGACCCAGTACTTC	CASSSRGGLGETQYF
TRBD1	TRBJ1-6	.	TRBV3-1/TRBV3-2	TGTGCCAGCAGCCAAGATTATTTTGCAGGGGGCATCGGGTCCTATAATTCACCCCTCCACTTT	CASSQDYFAGGIGSYNSPLHF
.	TRBJ1-2	.	TRBV25-1	TGTGCCAGCAGTGAGTACAGGCAGGGCTACACCTTC	CASSEYRQGYTF
TRBD1	TRBJ1-1	.	TRBV7-3	TGTGCCAGCAGCTTAGACAGGGTGAACACTGAAGCTTTCTTT	CASSLDRVNTEAFF
TRBD1	TRBJ1-2	.	TRBV18	TGTGCCAGCTCACTCAAGGGGAAAACCGGACAGGGTGACTATGGCTACACCTTC	CASSLKGKTGQGDYGYTF
TRBD1	TRBJ2-1	few	TRBV27	TGTGCCAGCAGTTCGGACAGGGCGCGCTACAATGAGCAGTTCTTC	CASSSDRARYNEQFF
.	TRBJ1-1	.	TRBV10-3	TGTGCCATCAAATCGACAGGACAAAACACTGAAGCTTTCTTT	CAIKSTGQNTEAFF
.	TRBJ1-2	.	TRBV7-3	TGTGCCAGCAGCCCAGGACAGAGCTGGGGGTATGGCTACACCTTC	CASSPGQSWGYGYTF
.	TRBJ1-2	once	TRBV12-3/TRBV12-4	TGTGCCAGCAGACCAGACTCTAACTATGGCTACACCTTC	CASRPDSNYGYTF
.	TRBJ2-7	.	TRBV6-2/TRBV6-3	TGTGCCAGCAGTTACGGAGGACAGTCCCGGTGGGAGCAGTACTTC	CASSYGGQSRWEQYF
TRBD1	TRBJ1-3	.	TRBV2	TGTGCCAGCAGTCCGGACAGGATCTCTGGAAACACCATATATTTT	CASSPDRISGNTIYF
TRBD1	TRBJ2-7	.	TRBV7-2	TGTGCCAGCAGCTTAGGGGGACAGGAGTACGAGCAGTACTTC	CASSLGGQEYEQYF
.	TRBJ1-1	.	TRBV3-1/TRBV3-2	TGTGCCAGCAGCCAAGCTGATGGGACTGCGGCTTTCTTT	CASSQADGTAAFF
.	TRBJ2-7	.	TRBV3-1/TRBV3-2	TGTGCCAGCAGCCATAGCGCGGGGGAGCAGTACTTC	CASSHSAGEQYF